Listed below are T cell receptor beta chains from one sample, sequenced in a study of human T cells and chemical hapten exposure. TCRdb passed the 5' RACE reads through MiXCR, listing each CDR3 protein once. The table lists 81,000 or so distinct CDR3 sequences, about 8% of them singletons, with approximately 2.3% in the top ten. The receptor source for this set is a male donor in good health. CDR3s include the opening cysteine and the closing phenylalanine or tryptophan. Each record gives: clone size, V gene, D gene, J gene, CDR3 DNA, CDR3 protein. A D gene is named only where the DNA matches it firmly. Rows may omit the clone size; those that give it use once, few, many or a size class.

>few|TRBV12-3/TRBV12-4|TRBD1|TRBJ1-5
TGTGCCAGCAGTGACAGGGGGGCACATCAGCCCCAGCATTTT
CASSDRGAHQPQHF
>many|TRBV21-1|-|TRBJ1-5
TGTGCCAGCAGCACCTTGGCGGGTTACGGGACAGAGGGGCAGCCCCAGCATTTT
CASSTLAGYGTEGQPQHF
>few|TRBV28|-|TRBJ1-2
TGTGCCAGCAGTCCTTCCTCCCCCAGAGGCTACACCTTC
CASSPSSPRGYTF
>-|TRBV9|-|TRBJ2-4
TGTGCCAGCAGCGTAGGAGGAGGCATTCAGTACTTC
CASSVGGGIQYF
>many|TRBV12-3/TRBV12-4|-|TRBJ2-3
TGTGCCAGCAGTTTCACTCTGACAGATACGCAGTATTTT
CASSFTLTDTQYF
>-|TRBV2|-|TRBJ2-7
TGTGCCAGCAGTGAAGGAATTTCGAGCTCCTACGAGCAGTACTTC
CASSEGISSSYEQYF
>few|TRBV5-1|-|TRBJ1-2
TGCGCCAGCAGCTTGGACGGGTTGGATGGCTACACCTTC
CASSLDGLDGYTF
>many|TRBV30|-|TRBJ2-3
TGTGCCTGGAGTGTATCGTATGGGGTTACGCAGTATTTT
CAWSVSYGVTQYF
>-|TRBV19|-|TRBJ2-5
TGTGCCAGTAGTATCCCGGCAGAAGAGACCCAGTACTTC
CASSIPAEETQYF
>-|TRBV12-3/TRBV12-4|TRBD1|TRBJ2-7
TGTGCCAGCAGTTTCCGGCAGGGGGCAAACGAGCAGTACTTC
CASSFRQGANEQYF
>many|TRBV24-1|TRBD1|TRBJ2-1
TGTGCCACCAGTGGAACAGGGGATGAGCAGTTCTTC
CATSGTGDEQFF
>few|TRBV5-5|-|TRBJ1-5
TGTGCCAGCAGCTTGGTACAGGGCGGTCAGCCCCAGCATTTT
CASSLVQGGQPQHF
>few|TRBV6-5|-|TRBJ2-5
TGTGCCAGCAGTTACTCGATAAAAGGGGCTGAGACCCAGTACTTC
CASSYSIKGAETQYF
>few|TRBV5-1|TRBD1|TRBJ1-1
TGCGCCAGCAGCTCAGGGGGGAGCACTGAAGCTTTCTTT
CASSSGGSTEAFF
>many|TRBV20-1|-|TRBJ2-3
TGCAGTGCTAGAGATAGGCAGGCTAGTACGCAGTATTTT
CSARDRQASTQYF
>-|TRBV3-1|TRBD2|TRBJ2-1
TGTGCCAGCAGCCACGGGCGGGGGGGCCATGGCAATGAGCAGTTCTTC
CASSHGRGGHGNEQFF
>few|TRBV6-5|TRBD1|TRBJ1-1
TGTGCCAGCAATGACAGGGAGAACACTGAAGCTTTCTTT
CASNDRENTEAFF
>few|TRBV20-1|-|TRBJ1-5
TGCAGTGCTAGAGCCGCCGGTCAGAGGGAACAGCCCCAGCATTTT
CSARAAGQREQPQHF
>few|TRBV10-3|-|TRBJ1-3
TGTGCCCTGACCTCCACGGCTGGAAACACCATATATTTT
CALTSTAGNTIYF
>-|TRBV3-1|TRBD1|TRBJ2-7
TGTGCCAGCAGCCAAGGGGGGACAGGGGTAACCTACGAGCAGTACTTC
CASSQGGTGVTYEQYF
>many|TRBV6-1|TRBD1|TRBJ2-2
TGTGCCAGCAGCGATAAACAGGGGCCCACCGGGGAGCTGTTTTTT
CASSDKQGPTGELFF
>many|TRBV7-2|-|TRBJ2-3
TGTGCCAGCAGCCTCCTTGGGGGCGCTGGTGTTACAGATACGCAGTATTTT
CASSLLGGAGVTDTQYF
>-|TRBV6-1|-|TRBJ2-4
TGTGCCAGCAGTGATCAGGGGACGGCAGTAAACATTCAGTACTTC
CASSDQGTAVNIQYF
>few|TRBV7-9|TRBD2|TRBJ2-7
TGTGCCAGCAGCTTCGCGGGGGGCAACGAGCAGTACTTC
CASSFAGGNEQYF
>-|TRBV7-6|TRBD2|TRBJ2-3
TGTGCCAGCAGCTCGGGACTAGCGGGGGGGTACACAGATACGCAGTATTTT
CASSSGLAGGYTDTQYF
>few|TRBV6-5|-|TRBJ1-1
TGTGCCAGCACCCAAAGCGACTTGAACACTGAAGCTTTCTTT
CASTQSDLNTEAFF
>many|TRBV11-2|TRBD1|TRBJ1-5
TGTGCCAGCAGCAATAGCAGGGGGTATGATCAGCCCCAGCATTTT
CASSNSRGYDQPQHF
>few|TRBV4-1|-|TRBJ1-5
TGCGCCAGCAGCCAAGATTGGGGGTTTAGCAATCAGCCCCAGCATTTT
CASSQDWGFSNQPQHF
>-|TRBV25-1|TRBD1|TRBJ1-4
TGTGCCAGCTACGGGGGGACAGAGGATGAAAAACTGTTTTTT
CASYGGTEDEKLFF
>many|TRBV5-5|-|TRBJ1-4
TGTGCCAGCAGCTTGGCCGGGGATTTCCGGCAGGCGGAGGTAAAACTGTTTTTT
CASSLAGDFRQAEVKLFF
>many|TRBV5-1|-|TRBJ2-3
TGCGCCAGCAGGGAGGAGGGCACAGATACGCAGTATTTT
CASREEGTDTQYF
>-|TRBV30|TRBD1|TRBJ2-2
TGTGCCTGGAGCGGGACAGGTAGCGGGGAGCTGTTTTTT
CAWSGTGSGELFF
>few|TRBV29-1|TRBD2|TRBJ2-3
TGCAGCGCCGTCGGGACTAGCTTTGATACGCAGTATTTT
CSAVGTSFDTQYF
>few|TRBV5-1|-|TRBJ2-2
TGCGCCAGCAGCTTGGCGGTCAGTGCCAACACCGGGGAGCTGTTTTTT
CASSLAVSANTGELFF
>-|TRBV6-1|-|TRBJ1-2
TGTGCCAGCAGTGAAGGTTTGGGCCTCAACTATGGCGACACCTTC
CASSEGLGLNYGDTF
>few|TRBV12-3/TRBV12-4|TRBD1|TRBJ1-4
TGTGCCAGCAGTTTATTGGGGCAGGGGGGTGAAAAACTGTTTTTT
CASSLLGQGGEKLFF
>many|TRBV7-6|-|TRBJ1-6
TGTGCCAGCAGCTTAGCAGGGGATGGTTCACCCCTCCACTTT
CASSLAGDGSPLHF
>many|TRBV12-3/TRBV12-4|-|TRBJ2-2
TGTGCCAGCAGTTTAGCGGTTCTAGGGGGCACCGGGGAGCTGTTTTTT
CASSLAVLGGTGELFF
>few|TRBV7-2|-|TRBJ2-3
TGTGCCAGCAGCTTAGAAAGGGTAGATACGCAGTATTTT
CASSLERVDTQYF